The 14 T cell receptor beta chains below come from one sample, sequenced in a study of blood T cell repertoires in COVID-19. Some clones are missing from TCRdb's copy, which holds only in-frame ones; the method was immunoSEQ multiplex PCR. Counted here are some 250,000 clones, approximately 80% occurring once; the ten biggest clones make up 7.5% to 8%. The sample was peripheral blood. The receptors derive from a woman aged 80 or over with COVID-19, enrolled during active disease.

This clone was counted only a few times. The chain combines TRBV7-3 with TRBJ2-1, with TRBD2 matching over 7 bases. Germline V gene lookup returns CDR1 SGHTA and CDR2 FQGTGA. The CDR3 loop spans 16 amino acids. V dropped 5 bases and J dropped 5; count of bases not matched to a gene: 12. The CDR3 region is CASSPRGGLGHNEQFF. DNA of the CDR3: TGTGCCAGCAGCCCTAGGGGAGGACTAGGTCACAATGAGCAGTTCTTC.

The CDR3 sequence is CAWSLWGTGETEAFF. CDR3 DNA sequence: TGTGCCTGGAGTCTCTGGGGGACAGGGGAAACTGAAGCTTTCTTT. V is TRBV30 and J is TRBJ1-1; 10 bases are shared with TRBD1. The V and J ends lost 2 bases and 5 bases, in that order; junction bases with no gene match: 8. The germline V gene has CDR1 GTSNPN and CDR2 SVGIG (reference sequence). The CDR3 is 15 residues long. Drawing the rest from reference TRBV30 and TRBJ1-1, the complete variable domain is SQTIHQWPATLVQPVGSPLSLECTVEGTSNPNLYWYRQAAGRGLQLLFYSVGIGQISSEVPQNLSASRPQDRQFILSSKKLLLSDSGFYLCAWSLWGTGETEAFFGQGTRLTVV.

This clone was counted a single time. The chain combines TRBV18 with TRBJ1-3; D is undetermined. Per germline, CDR1 KGHSH and CDR2 LQKENI. V was clipped by 6 bases and J by 8 bases, with 14 bases between them. The CDR3 length is 13 residues. The CDR3 DNA reads TGTGCCAGCTCCCGGGAAGCGGGTCACACCATATATTTT. This gives the protein CASSREAGHTIYF.

The count of this clone is one. This chain joins TRBV7-9 and TRBJ1-3; D unresolved. From germline, CDR1 is SEHNR and CDR2 FQNEAQ (reference sequence). V lost 4 bases and J lost 1, with 8 bases in between. The CDR3 has 14 amino acids. The DNA for the CDR3 is TGTGCCAGCAGCTCTGACTCTTCTGGAAACACCATATATTTT. Residues: CASSSDSSGNTIYF.

The chain links TRBV6-2 or TRBV6-3 to TRBJ2-7; maybe TRBD1 (5 bases). This CDR3 region has 16 residues. V dropped 2 bases and J dropped 2 bases, with 16 bases sitting between them. Germline CDR1 is MNHEY and CDR2 is SVGEGT. The CDR3 sequence is CASSYPQGRGPYEQYF. DNA of the CDR3: TGTGCCAGCAGTTACCCCCAGGGAAGAGGCCCCTACGAGCAGTACTTC.

This chain links TRBV27 with TRBJ2-3; D perhaps matches TRBD1 (6 bases). Germline-derived CDR1 and CDR2 are MNHEY and SMNVEV (reference sequence). With 5 bases removed from V and 4 bases from J, the gap between germline ends came to 10 bases. CDR3 size: 13 residues. CDR3 residues: CASSGTRSDTQYF. CDR3 nucleotide sequence: TGTGCCAGCAGTGGGACAAGATCAGATACGCAGTATTTT.

The rearrangement links TRBV30 to TRBJ1-1; 7 bases agree with TRBD1. Germline assignment: CDR1 GTSNPN and CDR2 SVGIG (reference sequence). After removal of 3 bases from V and 5 bases from J, the junction contained 9 bases not matched to a gene. This CDR3 contains 14 residues. In nucleotides, the CDR3 is TGTGCCTGGAGGGGTAGGGGGCGGAAGACTGAAGCTTTCTTT. As protein: CAWRGRGRKTEAFF.

This chain joins TRBV6-2 or TRBV6-3 and TRBJ2-5; TRBD2 matches 8 bases. Trimming cost V 4 bases and J 5 bases; bases outside gene matches: 6. Germline values: CDR1 MNHEY, CDR2 SVGEGT. The CDR3 has 14 residues. The CDR3 region has the DNA TGTGCCAGCAGTTCAGCGGGAGCGCGGGAGACCCAGTACTTC. It translates to CASSSAGARETQYF.

The chain links TRBV7-3 to TRBJ2-7; D is uncertain. This CDR3 is built from 13 residues. The germline CDR1 and CDR2 sequences are SGHTA and FQGTGA. The V end lost 2 bases, the J end lost 3 bases, and 8 bases lay between the germline ends. For the CDR3, the DNA is TGTGCCAGCAGCTTATCCCCTAACTACGAGCAGTACTTC. Translated, it gives CASSLSPNYEQYF. The complete variable domain, with remaining parts taken from reference TRBV7-3 and TRBJ2-7, reads GAGVSQTPSNKVTEKGKYVELRCDPISGHTALYWYRQSLGQGPEFLIYFQGTGAADDSGLPNDRFFAVRPEGSVSTLKIQRTERGDSAVYLCASSLSPNYEQYFGPGTRLTVT.

The V and J genes are TRBV19 and TRBJ1-5; D might be TRBD1 (5 bases). The germline V and J ends were trimmed by 5 bases and 2 bases, with 13 bases remaining between them. CDR1 LNHDA and CDR2 SQIVND come from the germline V gene (reference sequence). This CDR3 is 15 amino acids long. In nucleotides, the CDR3 is TGTGCCAGTAGTGTGGGCGGGGGTCGCAATCAGCCCCAGCATTTT. Translation: CASSVGGGRNQPQHF.

The gene calls are TRBV30 and TRBJ1-1, with 9 bases aligning to TRBD1. The J segment lost 7 bases and the V segment lost 1 base, leaving 13 bases of the junction unmatched. Germline loops: CDR1 GTSNPN, CDR2 SVGIG (reference sequence). This CDR3 is 16 amino acids long. Here the CDR3 reads CAWSALGTGLDSEAFF. The CDR3 nucleotides read TGTGCCTGGAGTGCCTTAGGGACAGGGCTTGATAGTGAAGCTTTCTTT. The full variable domain, completed using reference TRBV30 and TRBJ1-1, is SQTIHQWPATLVQPVGSPLSLECTVEGTSNPNLYWYRQAAGRGLQLLFYSVGIGQISSEVPQNLSASRPQDRQFILSSKKLLLSDSGFYLCAWSALGTGLDSEAFFGQGTRLTVV.

This clone was detected only a few times. V gene TRBV20-1 combines with J gene TRBJ2-1; 11 bases map to TRBD2. From germline, CDR1 is DFQATT and CDR2 SNEGSKA (reference sequence). The junction had 6 bases not matched to a gene; V was cut back by 3 bases and J by 8 bases. The CDR3 has 14 amino acids. The CDR3 region has the DNA TGCAGTGCTAGTAGCGGGGGGGCCTTGCATGAGCAGTTCTTC. It codes for CSASSGGALHEQFF.

This clone was seen just once. The chain uses TRBV7-3 and TRBJ2-7; D remains ambiguous. The length of the CDR3 is 13 residues. Trimming removed 3 bases from V and 3 bases from J, with 9 bases in between. Germline-derived CDR1 and CDR2 are SGHTA and FQGTGA. CDR3 in amino acids: CASSLSSGYEQYF. CDR3 bases: TGTGCCAGCAGCTTGAGTTCTGGCTACGAGCAGTACTTC.

The chain has TRBV10-3 and TRBJ1-2; 7 nucleotides match TRBD1. The CDR3 is 11 amino acids. Germline V gene sequence: CDR1 ENHRY, CDR2 SYGVKD. The trim removed 9 bases at V and 9 bases at J, leaving 7 bases unmatched. The CDR3 region is CAIKGAFSYTF. CDR3 sequence (DNA): TGTGCCATAAAGGGGGCCTTTAGCTACACCTTC.